Below, 32 T cell receptor beta chains from the same sample are listed, as sequenced in a study of T cell clusters in autoimmune cytopenias. TRB rearrangements were amplified by touch-down multiplex PCR with mixed TRB-A/B primers. TCRdb reprocessed the multiplex PCR reads, with one entry per CDR3 protein and no DNA. Reported are thousands of distinct CDR3 sequences; the ten largest clones contain over 3%. TRB was amplified from 250 ng of peripheral blood genomic DNA per sample. The sequencing input was peripheral blood. The receptors come from a human donor with an autoimmune cytopenia or autoimmune hepatitis (not recorded which).

According to its frequency, this clonotype is medium-sized. This chain connects TRBV28 to TRBJ2-1; the TRBD2 assignment by TCRdb is unverifiable without DNA. The CDR3 is 18 residues long. CDR1 and CDR2 (germline): MDHEN, SYDVKM. CDR3 sequence reads: CASLRALTEESSYNEQFF.

This sequence joins TRBV10-3 and TRBJ2-2. Germline CDR1 ENHRY, CDR2 SYGVKD. The CDR3 is 13 residues long. CDR3 protein: CAISESNTGELFF.

This clonotype ranks as medium-sized in terms of frequency. The chain joins TRBV7-2 to TRBJ1-2. The CDR3 sequence is 12 residues long. In germline, CDR1 is SGHTA, CDR2 FQGNSA. The CDR3 reads CASSLNGLGYTF.

The chain links TRBV18 to TRBJ2-6; the TCRdb call, TRBD1, lacks DNA for checking. The CDR3 consists of 15 residues. Germline assignment: CDR1 KGHSH and CDR2 LQKENI. CDR3 loop: CASSPPGEGANVLTF.

Frequency places this clonotype as medium-sized. The CDR3 sequence: CASSPPPYSNTQYF. This chain uses TRBV12-3 or TRBV12-4 with TRBJ2-3; TCRdb reports TRBD1, a call that lacks DNA to check it against. The CDR3 runs to 14 residues.

This chain joins TRBV6-5 and TRBJ1-2; TCRdb returns TRBD1, unconfirmable since there is no DNA. Germline V gives CDR1 MNHEY, CDR2 SVGAGI. The CDR3 is made up of 14 amino acids. The CDR3 sequence: CASRQDGVLGGYTF.

The rearrangement links TRBV20-1 to TRBJ1-2; TCRdb's assignment of TRBD1 cannot be checked, as there is no DNA. The CDR3 spans 13 residues. From germline, CDR1 is DFQATT and CDR2 SNEGSKA (reference sequence). CDR3 loop: CSARDDTTGGYTF.

According to its frequency, this clonotype is medium-sized. V is TRBV6-5 and J is TRBJ2-3; TCRdb indicates TRBD2, and absent DNA this call remains unverified. CDR1 MNHEY and CDR2 SVGAGI come from the germline V gene. This CDR3 is 15 amino acids long. The CDR3 loop reads CASSYLKGGVDTQYF.

The V gene is TRBV20-1, the J gene TRBJ2-5. The germline CDR1 and CDR2 sequences are DFQATT and SNEGSKA (reference sequence). The CDR3 is made up of 12 amino acids. CDR3 region: CSAEAGFETQYF.

This clonotype ranks as medium-sized in terms of frequency. The chain carries TRBV13 and TRBJ2-1; TCRdb lists TRBD1, though no DNA is available to test this call. Germline CDR1 PRHDT, CDR2 FYEKMQ (reference sequence). The CDR3 sequence is 13 residues long. The CDR3 here is CASSGGAYNEQFF.

The V call is TRBV24-1, the J call TRBJ2-6; no DNA is available, so the TRBD2 call from TCRdb remains unchecked. Per the germline V gene, CDR1 is KGHDR and CDR2 is SFDVKD. The CDR3 totals 15 residues. The CDR3 loop reads CATSDSRAGANVLTF.

This chain joins TRBV18 and TRBJ2-1; TCRdb lists TRBD2, though no DNA is available to test this call. CDR3 size: 16 residues. Germline V gives CDR1 KGHSH, CDR2 LQKENI. The CDR3 reads CASSPVSSGSGGEQFF.

The chain couples TRBV12-3 or TRBV12-4 to TRBJ1-2. CDR3 length equals 15 residues. CDR3 region: CASSNGLPTYYGYTF.

This clonotype is classed as medium-sized by frequency. This chain joins TRBV19 and TRBJ1-5; TCRdb calls TRBD1, which cannot be checked without DNA. The CDR3 length is 13 residues. The germline V gene has CDR1 LNHDA and CDR2 SQIVND (reference sequence). CDR3 region: CASSGTGNQPQHF. Based on the CDR3 plus reference TRBV19 and TRBJ1-5, the full variable domain is DGGITQSPKYLFRKEGQNVTLSCEQNLNHDAMYWYRQDPGQGLRLIYYSQIVNDFQKGDIAEGYSVSREKKESFPLTVTSAQKNPTAFYLCASSGTGNQPQHFGDGTRLSIL.

This sequence joins TRBV5-8 and TRBJ2-5. Germline CDR1 reads SGHTS; CDR2 reads YDEGEE. The CDR3 is 14 amino acids. The CDR3 spells CASSIGGSGETQYF.

The chain uses TRBV14 and TRBJ1-2. The germline gives CDR1 SGHDN, CDR2 FVKESK. The CDR3 runs 15 residues. CDR3 sequence reads: CASSQDPLGGVGYTF.

According to its frequency, this clonotype is medium-sized. V usage is TRBV29-1 and J usage is TRBJ2-2. There are 12 residues in the CDR3. The germline V gene has CDR1 SQVTM and CDR2 ANQGSEA. CDR3 protein: CSVSLGTGELFF.

Frequency places this clonotype as medium-sized (0.01 to 0.1%). V gene TRBV18 combines with J gene TRBJ2-5; the TRBD1 assignment by TCRdb is unverifiable without DNA. The germline gives CDR1 KGHSH, CDR2 LQKENI. The CDR3 is made up of 13 amino acids. CDR3 amino acids: CASEDRRQETQYF.

The V gene is TRBV20-1, the J gene TRBJ2-4; TCRdb lists TRBD2, though no DNA is available to test this call. This CDR3 is built from 18 residues. Germline CDR1 reads DFQATT; CDR2 reads SNEGSKA (reference sequence). This CDR3 is CSAHPTSGSGMAKNIQYF.

In terms of frequency, this clonotype is medium-sized. This chain links TRBV5-4 with TRBJ2-3. CDR1 and CDR2 (germline): SGHNT, YYREEE (reference sequence). CDR3 length: 12 residues. The CDR3 sequence: CASSLPTDTQYF.

V usage is TRBV6-5 and J usage is TRBJ1-5. The germline V gene encodes CDR1 MNHEY and CDR2 SVGAGI. There are 14 residues in the CDR3. CDR3 amino acids: CASSSTYSNQPQHF.

The chain carries TRBV12-3 or TRBV12-4 and TRBJ1-5; no DNA is available, so the TRBD1 call from TCRdb remains unchecked. The CDR3 runs to 12 residues. Here the CDR3 reads CASARDRVAQHF.

According to its frequency, this clonotype is medium-sized. The chain combines TRBV12-3 or TRBV12-4 with TRBJ2-3; TCRdb designates TRBD1, a call that cannot be tested without DNA. This CDR3 is 13 amino acids long. CDR3 in amino acids: CATGGGGTDTQYF.

The rearrangement joins TRBV6-2 or TRBV6-3 to TRBJ2-5; TCRdb indicates TRBD2, and absent DNA this call remains unverified. Germline lookup yields CDR1 MNHEY and CDR2 SVGEGT. The CDR3 consists of 16 residues. This CDR3 reads CASSSRKGTYRETQYF.

The chain joins TRBV12-3 or TRBV12-4 to TRBJ1-2; TCRdb outputs TRBD1, but without DNA this stays unchecked. This CDR3 contains 14 residues. CDR3 residues: CASSRRGDNYGYTF.

This clonotype is deemed medium-sized by its frequency. The chain couples TRBV7-6 to TRBJ1-2; TCRdb indicates TRBD1, and absent DNA this call remains unverified. CDR1 and CDR2 from the germline V gene are SGHVS and FNYEAQ. The CDR3 runs to 14 residues. CDR3 amino acids: CASSLIDRDYGYTF.

The chain recombines TRBV19 with TRBJ2-1; no DNA is available, so the TRBD1 call from TCRdb remains unchecked. Germline lookup yields CDR1 LNHDA and CDR2 SQIVND (reference sequence). The CDR3 length is 15 residues. CDR3: CASSIPPSSYNEQFF.

The CDR3 is CSVAGGDTIYF. V and J are TRBV29-1 and TRBJ1-3; TCRdb reports TRBD1, a call that lacks DNA to check it against. Germline-derived CDR1 and CDR2 are SQVTM and ANQGSEA. The CDR3 is made up of 11 amino acids.

The chain carries TRBV11-2 and TRBJ2-1; TCRdb's D call, TRBD1, is unchecked because there is no DNA. The CDR3 runs to 16 residues. The germline V gene has CDR1 SGHAT and CDR2 FQNNGV. Here the CDR3 reads CASSLQGLNSYNEQFF. The full variable domain, its missing parts supplied by reference TRBV11-2 and TRBJ2-1, is EAGVAQSPRYKIIEKRQSVAFWCNPISGHATLYWYQQILGQGPKLLIQFQNNGVVDDSQLPKDRFSAERLKGVDSTLKIQPAKLEDSAVYLCASSLQGLNSYNEQFFGPGTRLTVL.

The V and J genes are TRBV14 and TRBJ1-3; TCRdb selects TRBD1, and the lack of DNA leaves this call unchecked. Germline V gene sequence: CDR1 SGHDN, CDR2 FVKESK. This CDR3 contains 17 residues. CDR3 sequence reads: CASSQAFGGSSGNTIYF. Variable domain in full (rest from reference TRBV14 and TRBJ1-3): EAGVTQFPSHSVIEKGQTVTLRCDPISGHDNLYWYRRVMGKEIKFLLHFVKESKQDESGMPNNRFLAERTGGTYSTLKVQPAELEDSGVYFCASSQAFGGSSGNTIYFGEGSWLTVV.

This chain links TRBV20-1 with TRBJ1-2; lacking DNA, the TRBD1 call made by TCRdb goes unchecked. The CDR3 has 13 amino acids. Germline CDR1 DFQATT, CDR2 SNEGSKA (reference sequence). CDR3: CSAREGQVGGYTF.

This rearrangement joins TRBV14 to TRBJ2-1; TCRdb picks TRBD1, but there is no DNA to check that call. CDR3 length: 14 amino acids. Germline V CDR1 and CDR2: SGHDN, FVKESK. The CDR3 reads CASSLDRDRNEQFF.